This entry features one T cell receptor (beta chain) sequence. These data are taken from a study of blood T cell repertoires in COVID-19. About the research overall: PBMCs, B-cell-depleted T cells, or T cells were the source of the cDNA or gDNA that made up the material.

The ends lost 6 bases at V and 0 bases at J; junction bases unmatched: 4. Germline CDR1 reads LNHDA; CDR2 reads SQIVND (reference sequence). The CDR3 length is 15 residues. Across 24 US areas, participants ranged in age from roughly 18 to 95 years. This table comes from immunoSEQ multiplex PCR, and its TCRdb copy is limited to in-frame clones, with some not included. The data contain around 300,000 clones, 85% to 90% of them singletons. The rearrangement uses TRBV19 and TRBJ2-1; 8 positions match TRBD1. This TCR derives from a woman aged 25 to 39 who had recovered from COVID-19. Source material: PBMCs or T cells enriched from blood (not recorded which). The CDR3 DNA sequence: TGTGCCAGTAGAGACAGGGGCAGCTCCTACAATGAGCAGTTCTTC. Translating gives CASRDRGSSYNEQFF.